Below, one T cell receptor beta chain is given with its context. What it binds is unknown. Treatment defined: around 19 received Ad26.COV2.S at low or high dose, single or two shots; five or six received placebo; per-sample allocation not given. The samples date from day 63 after the first vaccine or placebo injection. This sample stems from a study of Ad26.COV2.S vaccination and SARS-CoV-2 variants. Study in general: The donor participated in the COV1001 trial, in its Ad26.COV2.S arm. The study's findings and limits: For non-spike TCRs, breadth in vaccine recipients resembled that in placebo recipients.

The CDR3 has 13 amino acids. Trimming cost V 7 bases and J 0 bases, with 8 bases left between them. Clones were read by immunoSEQ multiplex PCR, and TCRdb kept only the in-frame ones, dropping some. The data show 300,000 to 400,000 clones, more than 75% seen once. This receptor was obtained from a person aged 18-65 years who received the Ad26.COV2.S COVID-19 vaccine or a placebo. V and J are TRBV12-3 or TRBV12-4 and TRBJ2-3; D possibly matches TRBD1 or TRBD2 (5 bases each). The sequencing used peripheral blood, collected in a trial of Ad26.COV2.S vaccine versus placebo. The CDR3, as DNA: TGTGCCAGCACTCGGGACAGCACAGATACGCAGTATTTT. Translation: CASTRDSTDTQYF.